This T cell receptor (beta chain) was sequenced for a study of cytomegalovirus exposure and HLA in healthy donors. Study-level results: Some public TCRs appeared in many individuals, while most sequences were rare. Excluded: some indistinguishable V segments such as TRBV6-2 and TRBV6-3.

Amplification used 60 Vbeta primers and 13 Jbeta primers. The method was immunoSEQ multiplex PCR; TCRdb's version includes in-frame clones alone and lacks a portion of them. The data show 35,000 to 45,000 clones, less than 75% seen once. About this clone: Its antigen is unidentified.

V shed 1 base and J 5 bases; nucleotides not matched to a gene: 8. The CDR3 sequence is 16 residues long. Per germline, CDR1 SEHNR and CDR2 FQNEAQ (reference sequence). The gene calls are TRBV7-9 and TRBJ2-3; 8 bases are shared with TRBD2. This TCR came from a man in his 60s in good health and CMV-seropositive. Sequencing used PBMCs. The CDR3 region is CASSLDAAGGRDTQYF. DNA for the CDR3: TGTGCCAGCAGCTTAGATGCGGCGGGAGGTCGAGATACGCAGTATTTT.